This record looks at one T cell receptor beta chain sequence and its context. The sample is drawn from a study of shared clonotypes between healthy human individuals. Overall study: Plates per donor: three CD4 naive, three CD4 memory, two CD8 naive, one CD8 memory.

Libraries were prepared by immunoSEQ multiplex PCR; TCRdb keeps only in-frame clonotypes and omits some of them. The table records fewer than 1.8 million clones, around 98.5% of them present only once. Germline V lookup: CDR1 SEHNR, CDR2 FQNEAQ (reference sequence). The V gene lost 5 bases and the J gene lost 4 bases, with 11 bases spanning the gap. The CDR3 is 13 residues long. The study enrolled healthy HIV-negative adults without recent acute infections or vaccinations as donors. This TCR came from a man aged 25-45 years in good health. Material: naive CD4+ T cells sorted from blood. As for subset: CD45RA+ positively selected. This chain links TRBV7-9 with TRBJ2-5; possibly TRBD1 or TRBD2 for D (5 bases each). The CDR3 region is CASSPPGTETQYF. In DNA, the CDR3 is TGTGCCAGCAGCCCCCCTGGGACAGAGACCCAGTACTTC.